Each of the 27 T cell receptor beta chains below was sequenced from the same sample in a study of blood T cell repertoires in COVID-19. Produced via immunoSEQ multiplex PCR; TCRdb's table is partial and in-frame only. The repertoire holds roughly 320,000 clones, with 70% to 90% as singletons. The sequencing input was PBMCs or T cells enriched from blood (not recorded which). The receptors were gathered from a man younger than 45 who had recovered from COVID-19.

The rearrangement uses TRBV5-6 and TRBJ1-2; 11 nucleotides align to TRBD1. Trimming cost V 2 bases and J 6 bases; bases outside gene matches: 9. The CDR3 is 16 residues long. The germline V gene encodes CDR1 SGHDT and CDR2 YYEEEE. The CDR3: CASSLRPGTGGHGYTF. For the CDR3, the DNA is TGTGCCAGCAGCTTACGACCCGGGACAGGGGGTCATGGCTACACCTTC.

The count of this clone is one. The chain links TRBV6-1 to TRBJ1-4, with D perhaps matching TRBD1 (6 bases). From germline, CDR1 is MNHNS and CDR2 SASEGT. CDR3 length: 16 residues. The V end lost 0 bases, the J end lost 2 bases, and 10 bases lay between the germline ends. For the CDR3, the DNA is TGTGCCAGCAGTGAAGCGTGGGACATCACTAATGAAAAACTGTTTTTT. It encodes CASSEAWDITNEKLFF.

The chain is built from TRBV10-1 and TRBJ2-2; the D gene is possibly TRBD1 (5 bases). V was clipped by 0 bases and J by 2 bases, with 10 bases between them. This CDR3 has 16 residues. Germline CDR1 and CDR2: WNHNN and SYGVQD (reference sequence). For the CDR3, the DNA is TGCGCCAGCAGTGAGTCGGGGCAGGGCAACACCGGGGAGCTGTTTTTT. Translation gives CASSESGQGNTGELFF.

This chain joins TRBV3-1 (or the pseudogene TRBV3-2) and TRBJ1-1; TRBD1 agrees at 12 bases. The V gene's germline CDR1 is LGHDT and CDR2 YNNKEL (reference sequence). The CDR3 has 15 amino acids. Trimming at V came to 6 bases and at J to 1 base, leaving 3 bases not matched to a gene. In DNA form, the CDR3 reads TGTGCCAGCAGTCGGGACAGGGGGCAGAACACTGAAGCTTTCTTT. Its protein is CASSRDRGQNTEAFF.

The chain has TRBV5-4 and TRBJ2-3, with D possibly matching TRBD2 (6 bases). Trimming pared 1 base from V and 4 bases from J, leaving 13 bases between. CDR1 is SGHNT, CDR2 YYREEE, per germline (reference sequence). The CDR3 is 15 amino acids. The CDR3 loop is CASSLYQRASDTQYF. In DNA, the CDR3 is TGTGCCAGCAGCTTGTACCAGCGGGCTTCAGATACGCAGTATTTT.

The chain employs TRBV5-4 and TRBJ2-7; D not resolved. Trimming stripped 0 bases from V and 4 bases from J, with 11 bases between. The CDR3 runs 14 residues. Germline CDR1 and CDR2: SGHNT and YYREEE (reference sequence). DNA of the CDR3: TGTGCCAGCAGCTTGGGTTCAGTTCCGTACGAGCAGTACTTC. It specifies CASSLGSVPYEQYF. The complete variable domain, with remaining parts taken from reference TRBV5-4 and TRBJ2-7, reads ETGVTQSPTHLIKTRGQQVTLRCSSQSGHNTVSWYQQALGQGPQFIFQYYREEENGRGNFPPRFSGLQFPNYSSELNVNALELDDSALYLCASSLGSVPYEQYFGPGTRLTVT.

V and J are TRBV28 and TRBJ1-5, with 9 bases fitting TRBD1. With V trimmed by 0 bases and J by 1 base, 1 base remained unmatched. CDR3 length: 16 residues. CDR1 is MDHEN, CDR2 SYDVKM, per germline. CDR3: CASSLWGTGSNQPQHF. The CDR3 DNA reads TGTGCCAGCAGTTTATGGGGGACAGGGAGCAATCAGCCCCAGCATTTT.

V and J are TRBV3-1 (or the pseudogene TRBV3-2) and TRBJ2-1, with 8 bases fitting TRBD2. The germline V gene has CDR1 LGHDT and CDR2 YNNKEL (reference sequence). The CDR3 runs 13 residues. V gave up 6 bases and J gave up 10 bases; unmatched junction bases: 8. The CDR3 region is CASRPAGAREQFF. The CDR3 nucleotides are TGTGCCAGCAGGCCAGCGGGAGCACGGGAGCAGTTCTTC.

The chain carries TRBV27 and TRBJ2-7; no firm D call. Germline CDR1 and CDR2: MNHEY and SMNVEV (reference sequence). Trimming took off 6 bases at V and 0 bases at J, with 9 bases between the two ends. This CDR3 has 13 amino acids. CDR3 DNA sequence: TGTGCCAGCAGGGTTAGAGACTCCTACGAGCAGTACTTC. This encodes CASRVRDSYEQYF.

The chain links TRBV2 to TRBJ2-3, with 8 bases fitting TRBD2. The CDR3 loop spans 15 amino acids. The V segment lost 8 bases and the J segment 4 bases; nucleotides outside the gene matches: 11. In germline, CDR1 is SNHLY, CDR2 FYNNEI. The CDR3 DNA reads as TGTGCCAGCGCCATCCTCGGGACTAGACCAGATACGCAGTATTTT. Amino acid sequence: CASAILGTRPDTQYF.

The chain joins TRBV5-6 to TRBJ1-5, with TRBD1 as a possible D gene (5 bases). Per the germline V gene, CDR1 is SGHDT and CDR2 is YYEEEE. Between the trimmed V and J ends, which lost 1 base and 2 bases, there was a span of 10 bases. There are 15 residues in the CDR3. The CDR3 region has the DNA TGTGCCAGCAGCTTGAGGGGTTCGGGCAATCAGCCCCAGCATTTT. It translates to CASSLRGSGNQPQHF.

The chain combines TRBV10-1 with TRBJ1-2; a weak D match, TRBD1 (6 bases). CDR1 WNHNN and CDR2 SYGVQD come from the germline V gene (reference sequence). The CDR3 has 15 amino acids. Trimming took 5 bases from V and 6 from J, leaving 19 bases between them. The CDR3 spells CASSQGLRSGDGYTF. In DNA form, the CDR3 reads TGCGCCAGCAGTCAGGGGTTACGATCGGGCGATGGCTACACCTTC.

The chain links TRBV5-4 to TRBJ1-2; D might be TRBD1 (5 bases). Between the trimmed V and J ends, which lost 2 bases and 6 bases, there was a span of 11 bases. The CDR3 length is 13 residues. CDR1 SGHNT and CDR2 YYREEE come from the germline V gene (reference sequence). The chain's CDR3 is CASSFSLGDGYTF. The DNA for the CDR3 is TGTGCCAGCAGCTTTTCGTTAGGGGATGGCTACACCTTC.

The chain couples TRBV7-6 to TRBJ2-1, with D tentatively TRBD2 (6 bases). V lost 7 bases to trimming and J lost 3 bases, with 22 bases between them. The germline V gene encodes CDR1 SGHVS and CDR2 FNYEAQ. The CDR3 is 17 amino acids. In DNA, the CDR3 is TGTGCCAGCACCCACGGAAGCGCGGGGCTGGGCTACAATGAGCAGTTCTTC. This sequence encodes CASTHGSAGLGYNEQFF.

The chain uses TRBV5-4 and TRBJ1-1, with 10 bases lining up with TRBD1. This CDR3 comprises 15 residues. In germline, CDR1 is SGHNT, CDR2 YYREEE (reference sequence). Trimming removed 4 bases from V and 4 bases from J; junction bases left unmatched: 7. CDR3 in DNA: TGTGCCAGCAGCACTCGACAGGGGGCGGGCACTGAAGCTTTCTTT. It is translated as CASSTRQGAGTEAFF.

The chain links TRBV24-1 to TRBJ1-2; a possible D gene is TRBD1 (6 bases). The CDR3 has 14 amino acids. V lost 4 bases to trimming and J lost 4 bases, with 12 bases between them. Germline-derived CDR1 and CDR2 are KGHDR and SFDVKD. The CDR3 loop is CATSDPTGSYGYTF. The CDR3 DNA reads as TGTGCCACCAGTGACCCCACAGGGTCCTATGGCTACACCTTC.

The chain joins TRBV7-9 to TRBJ1-2; TRBD1 agrees at 10 bases. The junction had 7 bases not matched to a gene; V was cut back by 5 bases and J by 4 bases. The CDR3 runs to 15 residues. CDR1 and CDR2 (germline): SEHNR, FQNEAQ (reference sequence). The CDR3 DNA reads TGTGCCAGCAGCCATCCCGGGACAGGGGCCTATGGCTACACCTTC. This gives the protein CASSHPGTGAYGYTF.

This chain connects TRBV9 to TRBJ1-1; D is undetermined. The CDR3 runs to 17 residues. Trimming cost V 3 bases and J 5 bases, with 23 bases left between them. CDR1 and CDR2 (germline): SGDLS, YYNGEE. CDR3 sequence (DNA): TGTGCCAGCAGCGCCGGGTTTCGGGGTCCTGAGGATACTGAAGCTTTCTTT. It translates to CASSAGFRGPEDTEAFF.

This sequence joins TRBV19 and TRBJ2-3, with a weak D call TRBD2 (5 bases). CDR3 length: 16 amino acids. Germline assignment: CDR1 LNHDA and CDR2 SQIVND (reference sequence). Trimming cost V 5 bases and J 4 bases, with 19 bases left between them. In DNA, the CDR3 is TGTGCCAGTAGTGAAAACGGTATGAGGGCCCCAGATACGCAGTATTTT. Its protein is CASSENGMRAPDTQYF.

V gene TRBV19 combines with J gene TRBJ2-7; 9 bases line up with TRBD1. Germline loops: CDR1 LNHDA, CDR2 SQIVND (reference sequence). The CDR3 consists of 14 residues. V trimming: 7 bases; J trimming: 6 bases; junction bases outside the gene matches: 10. In nucleotides, the CDR3 is TGTGCCAGTAAGGCCGGGACAGGGATGTCCGAGCAGTACTTC. This codes for CASKAGTGMSEQYF.

This clone was recorded a few times. The V gene is TRBV6-6, the J gene TRBJ1-6; D remains unclear. Germline V gene data show CDR1 as MNHNY and CDR2 as SVGAGI (reference sequence). The CDR3 runs to 12 residues. The germline V and J ends were trimmed by 8 bases and 7 bases, with 9 bases remaining between them. The CDR3 DNA is TGTGCCAGCTCCTACTGGAATTCACCCCTCCACTTT. It codes for CASSYWNSPLHF.

The chain is built from TRBV2 and TRBJ1-1, with TRBD1 identical over 9 bases. The CDR3 runs 14 residues. V was pared by 9 bases and J by 8 bases, with 13 bases of the junction left unmatched. From germline, CDR1 is SNHLY and CDR2 FYNNEI. CDR3 amino acids: CASGTGWGMVEAFF. CDR3 DNA sequence: TGTGCCAGTGGGACAGGGTGGGGAATGGTCGAAGCTTTCTTT.

This clone was seen only once. CDR3 DNA sequence: TGTGCCAGCAGTGAAGCGGCAGGCATACCAATCACAGATACGCAGTATTTT. Amino acid sequence: CASSEAAGIPITDTQYF. The chain employs TRBV6-1 and TRBJ2-3; no clear D gene. CDR1 MNHNS and CDR2 SASEGT come from the germline V gene. This CDR3 region has 17 residues. Deletions cut 0 bases from V and 2 bases from J, with 15 bases between.

The chain combines TRBV4-2 with TRBJ2-3; the D gene is possibly TRBD1 (5 bases). Germline V gene lookup returns CDR1 LGHNA and CDR2 YNFKEQ. This CDR3 has 14 residues. V was trimmed by 5 bases and J by 4 bases, leaving 13 bases between them. CDR3 loop: CASSTARGADTQYF. The CDR3 region has the DNA TGTGCCAGCAGCACGGCTAGGGGTGCAGATACGCAGTATTTT.

The chain uses TRBV11-3 and TRBJ2-7, with a weak D call TRBD2 (5 bases). CDR1 is SGHNT, CDR2 YENEEA, per germline. V was cut by 1 base and J by 2 bases, with 9 bases left in between. The length of the CDR3 is 14 residues. The CDR3 is CASSLGGGTYEQYF. The DNA for the CDR3 is TGTGCCAGCAGCTTAGGTGGAGGTACCTACGAGCAGTACTTC.

This clone appeared a few times. The rearrangement joins TRBV21-1 to TRBJ2-7; TRBD1 reflects the table's D call only, with no check against the DNA. TRBV21-1 is a pseudogene locus. The CDR3 is made up of 15 amino acids. CDR3 sequence: CASSERDRGHGEQYF. CDR3 nucleotides: TGTGCCAGCAGCGAGCGGGACAGGGGGCATGGCGAGCAGTACTTC.

The genes are TRBV2 and TRBJ2-3; 11 nucleotides align to TRBD2. The CDR3 runs 15 residues. The germline V gene encodes CDR1 SNHLY and CDR2 FYNNEI. V shed 6 bases and J 8 bases; nucleotides not matched to a gene: 10. The CDR3 DNA reads TGTGCCAGCAGGGGGACTAGCGGAACGCAGGGTACGCAGTATTTT. It translates to CASRGTSGTQGTQYF.